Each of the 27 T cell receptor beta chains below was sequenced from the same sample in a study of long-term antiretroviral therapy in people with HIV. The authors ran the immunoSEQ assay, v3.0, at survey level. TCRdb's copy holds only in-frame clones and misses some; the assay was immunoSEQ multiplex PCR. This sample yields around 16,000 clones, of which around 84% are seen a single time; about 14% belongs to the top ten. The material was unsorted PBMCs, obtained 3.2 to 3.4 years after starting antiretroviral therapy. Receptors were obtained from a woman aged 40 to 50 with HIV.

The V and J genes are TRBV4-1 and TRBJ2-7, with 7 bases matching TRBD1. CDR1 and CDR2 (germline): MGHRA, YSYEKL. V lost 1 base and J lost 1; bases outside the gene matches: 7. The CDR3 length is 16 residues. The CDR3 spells CASSQGADRVSYEQYF. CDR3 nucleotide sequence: TGCGCCAGCAGCCAAGGAGCAGACAGGGTTTCCTACGAGCAGTACTTC.

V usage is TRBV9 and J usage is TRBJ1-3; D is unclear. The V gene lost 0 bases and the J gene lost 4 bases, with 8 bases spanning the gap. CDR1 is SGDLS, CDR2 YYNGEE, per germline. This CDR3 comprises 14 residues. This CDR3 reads CASSVALGGNTIYF. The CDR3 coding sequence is TGTGCCAGCAGCGTAGCTCTCGGGGGAAACACCATATATTTT.

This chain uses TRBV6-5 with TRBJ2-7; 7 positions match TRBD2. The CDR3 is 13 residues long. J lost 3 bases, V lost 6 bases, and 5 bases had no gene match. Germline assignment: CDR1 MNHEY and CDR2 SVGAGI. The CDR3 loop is CASRKLAGYEQYF. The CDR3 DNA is TGTGCCAGCAGGAAATTAGCGGGCTACGAGCAGTACTTC.

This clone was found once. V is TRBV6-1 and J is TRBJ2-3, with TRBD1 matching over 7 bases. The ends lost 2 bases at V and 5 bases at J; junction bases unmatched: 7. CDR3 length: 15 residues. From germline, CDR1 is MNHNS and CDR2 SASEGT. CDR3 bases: TGTGCCAGCAGTGAACGAGAGGGGGCACGAGATACGCAGTATTTT. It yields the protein CASSEREGARDTQYF.

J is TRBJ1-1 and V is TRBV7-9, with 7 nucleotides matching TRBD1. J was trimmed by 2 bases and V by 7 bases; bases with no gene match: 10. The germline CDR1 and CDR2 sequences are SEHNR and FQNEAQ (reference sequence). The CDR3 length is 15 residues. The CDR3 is CASNNYRGVNTEAFF. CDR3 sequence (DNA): TGTGCCAGCAATAACTACAGGGGAGTTAACACTGAAGCTTTCTTT.

CDR3 bases: TGTGCCAGCAGTTACTCAAAGACGGATCTATCCTACGAGCAGTACTTC. Translation: CASSYSKTDLSYEQYF. This rearrangement joins TRBV6-5 to TRBJ2-7; D is undetermined. Germline V CDR1 and CDR2: MNHEY, SVGAGI. V was cut by 0 bases and J by 1 base, with 13 bases left in between. The CDR3 has 16 amino acids.

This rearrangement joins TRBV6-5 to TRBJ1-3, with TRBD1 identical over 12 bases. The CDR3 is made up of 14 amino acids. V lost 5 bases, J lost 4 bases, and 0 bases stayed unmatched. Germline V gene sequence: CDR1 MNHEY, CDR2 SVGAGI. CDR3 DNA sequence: TGTGCCAGCAGTGGGACAGGGGGCGGAAACACCATATATTTT. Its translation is CASSGTGGGNTIYF.

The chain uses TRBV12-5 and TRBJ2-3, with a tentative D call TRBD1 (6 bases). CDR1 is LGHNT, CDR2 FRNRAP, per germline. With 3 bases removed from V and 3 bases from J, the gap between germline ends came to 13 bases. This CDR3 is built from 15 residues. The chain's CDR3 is CASGLQGPYTDTQYF. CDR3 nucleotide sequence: TGTGCTAGTGGTTTACAGGGCCCGTATACAGATACGCAGTATTTT.

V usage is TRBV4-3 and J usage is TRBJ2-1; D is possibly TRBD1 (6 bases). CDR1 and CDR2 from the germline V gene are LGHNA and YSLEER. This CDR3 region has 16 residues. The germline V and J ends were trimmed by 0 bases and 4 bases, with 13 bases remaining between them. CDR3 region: CASSQERGILYNEQFF. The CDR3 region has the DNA TGCGCCAGCAGCCAAGAAAGGGGGATACTATACAATGAGCAGTTCTTC.

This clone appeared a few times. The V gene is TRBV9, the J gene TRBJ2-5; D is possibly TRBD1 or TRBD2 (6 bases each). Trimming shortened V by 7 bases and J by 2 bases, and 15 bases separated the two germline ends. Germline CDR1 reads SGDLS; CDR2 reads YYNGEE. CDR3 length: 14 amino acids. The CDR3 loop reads CASGRGQGQETQYF. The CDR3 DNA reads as TGTGCCAGCGGTCGGGGGCAGGGACAAGAGACCCAGTACTTC.

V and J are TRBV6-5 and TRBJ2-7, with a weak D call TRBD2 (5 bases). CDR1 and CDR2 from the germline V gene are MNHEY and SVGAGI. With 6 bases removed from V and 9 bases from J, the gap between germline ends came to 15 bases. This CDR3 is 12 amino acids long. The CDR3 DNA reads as TGTGCCAGCAGATCTTTGGGTGGAGGGCAGTACTTC. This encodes CASRSLGGGQYF.

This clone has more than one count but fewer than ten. DNA for the CDR3: TGTGCCTCTCACGAGGGGGGGAACACCGGGGAGCTGTTTTTT. Translated: CASHEGGNTGELFF. The chain employs TRBV6-1 and TRBJ2-2, with D perhaps TRBD1 or TRBD2 (6 bases each). Trimming shortened V by 11 bases and J by 1 base, and 14 bases separated the two germline ends. CDR1 is MNHNS and CDR2 is SASEGT in the germline V gene. This CDR3 contains 14 residues.

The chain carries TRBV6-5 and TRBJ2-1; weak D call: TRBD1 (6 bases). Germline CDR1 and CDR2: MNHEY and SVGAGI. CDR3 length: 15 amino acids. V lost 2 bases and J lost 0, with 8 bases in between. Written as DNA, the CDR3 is TGTGCCAGCAGTTACGACAGGAACTCCTACAATGAGCAGTTCTTC. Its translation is CASSYDRNSYNEQFF.

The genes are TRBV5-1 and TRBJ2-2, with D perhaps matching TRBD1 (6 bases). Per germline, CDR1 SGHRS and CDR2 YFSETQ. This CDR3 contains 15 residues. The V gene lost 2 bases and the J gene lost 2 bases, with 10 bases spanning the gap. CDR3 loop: CASSLGGLNTGELFF. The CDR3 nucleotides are TGCGCCAGCAGCTTAGGGGGTCTTAACACCGGGGAGCTGTTTTTT.

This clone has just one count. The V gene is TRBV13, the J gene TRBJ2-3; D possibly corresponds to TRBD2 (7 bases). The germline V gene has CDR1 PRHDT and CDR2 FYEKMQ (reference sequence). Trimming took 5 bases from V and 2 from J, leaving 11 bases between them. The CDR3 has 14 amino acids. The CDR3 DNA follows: TGTGCCAGCAGCAACCGGGGGGCCACAGATACGCAGTATTTT. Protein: CASSNRGATDTQYF.

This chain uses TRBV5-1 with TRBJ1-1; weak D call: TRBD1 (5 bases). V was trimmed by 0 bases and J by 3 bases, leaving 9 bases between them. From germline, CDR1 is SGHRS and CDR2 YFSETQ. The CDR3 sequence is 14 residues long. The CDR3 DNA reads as TGCGCCAGCAGCTTGGCCGGGGGGGACACTGAAGCTTTCTTT. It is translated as CASSLAGGDTEAFF.

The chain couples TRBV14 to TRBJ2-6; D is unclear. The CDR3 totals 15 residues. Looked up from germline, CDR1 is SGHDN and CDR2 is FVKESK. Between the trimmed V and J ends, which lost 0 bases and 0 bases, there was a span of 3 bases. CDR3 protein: CASSQEISGANVLTF. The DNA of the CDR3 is TGTGCCAGCAGCCAAGAGATCTCTGGGGCCAACGTCCTGACTTTC. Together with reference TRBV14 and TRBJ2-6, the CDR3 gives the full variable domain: EAGVTQFPSHSVIEKGQTVTLRCDPISGHDNLYWYRRVMGKEIKFLLHFVKESKQDESGMPNNRFLAERTGGTYSTLKVQPAELEDSGVYFCASSQEISGANVLTFGAGSRLTVL.

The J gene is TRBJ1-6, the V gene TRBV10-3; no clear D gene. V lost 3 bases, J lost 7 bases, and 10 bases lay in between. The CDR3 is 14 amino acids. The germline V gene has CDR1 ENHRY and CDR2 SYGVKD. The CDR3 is CAISDWAENSPLHF. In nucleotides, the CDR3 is TGTGCCATCAGTGATTGGGCCGAAAATTCACCCCTCCACTTT.

As DNA, the CDR3 is TGTGCCAGCAGTGTTAGTGGGGGCGCGTCCGGGGAGCTGTTTTTT. Its protein product is CASSVSGGASGELFF. This sequence joins TRBV6-1 and TRBJ2-2; possibly TRBD1 for D (6 bases). The CDR3 runs 15 residues. V dropped 4 bases and J dropped 6 bases, with 15 bases sitting between them. Germline V lookup: CDR1 MNHNS, CDR2 SASEGT.

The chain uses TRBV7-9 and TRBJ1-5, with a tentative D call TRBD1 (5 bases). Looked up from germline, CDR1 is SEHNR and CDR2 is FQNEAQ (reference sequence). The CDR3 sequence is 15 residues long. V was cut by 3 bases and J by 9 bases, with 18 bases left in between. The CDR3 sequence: CASSFPGDRWSPQHF. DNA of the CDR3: TGTGCCAGCAGCTTTCCAGGAGACAGATGGTCGCCCCAGCATTTT.

The CDR3 nucleotides are TGTGCCAGCAGCTTGGCGCCGGGGACAGGAATCTATGGCTACACCTTC. Residues: CASSLAPGTGIYGYTF. V gene TRBV5-6 combines with J gene TRBJ1-2; 8 bases map to TRBD1. The CDR3 loop spans 16 amino acids. J lost 4 bases, V lost 0 bases, and 8 bases had no gene match. Per germline, CDR1 SGHDT and CDR2 YYEEEE.

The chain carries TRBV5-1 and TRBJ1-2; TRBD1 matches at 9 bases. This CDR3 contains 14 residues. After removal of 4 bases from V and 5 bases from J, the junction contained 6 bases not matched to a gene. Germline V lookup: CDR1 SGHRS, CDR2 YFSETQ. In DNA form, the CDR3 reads TGCGCCAGCAGCCTGGGACAGGGCGGGTATGGCTACACCTTC. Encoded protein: CASSLGQGGYGYTF.

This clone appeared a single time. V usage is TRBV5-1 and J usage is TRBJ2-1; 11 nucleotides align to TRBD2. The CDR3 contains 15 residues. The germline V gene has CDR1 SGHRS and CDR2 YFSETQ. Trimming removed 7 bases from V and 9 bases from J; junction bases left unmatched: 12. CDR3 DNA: TGCGCCAGCTCCACTGTAGCGGGGGGGCCGTTTGAGCAGTTCTTC. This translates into CASSTVAGGPFEQFF.

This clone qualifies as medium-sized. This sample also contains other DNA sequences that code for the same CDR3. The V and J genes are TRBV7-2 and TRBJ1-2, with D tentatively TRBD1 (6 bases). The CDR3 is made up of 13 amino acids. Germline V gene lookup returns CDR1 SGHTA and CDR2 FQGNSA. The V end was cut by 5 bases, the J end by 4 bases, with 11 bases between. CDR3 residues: CASSRGGGYGYTF. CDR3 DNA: TGTGCCAGCAGCCGAGGGGGGGGCTATGGCTACACCTTC.

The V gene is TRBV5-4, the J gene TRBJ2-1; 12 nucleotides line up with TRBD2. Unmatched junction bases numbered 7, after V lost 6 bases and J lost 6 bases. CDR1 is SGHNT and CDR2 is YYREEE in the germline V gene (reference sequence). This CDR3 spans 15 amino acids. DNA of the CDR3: TGTGCCAGCACCTTAACTAGCGGGGGGCCCAATGAGCAGTTCTTC. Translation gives CASTLTSGGPNEQFF. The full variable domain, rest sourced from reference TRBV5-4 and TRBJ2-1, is ETGVTQSPTHLIKTRGQQVTLRCSSQSGHNTVSWYQQALGQGPQFIFQYYREEENGRGNFPPRFSGLQFPNYSSELNVNALELDDSALYLCASTLTSGGPNEQFFGPGTRLTVL.

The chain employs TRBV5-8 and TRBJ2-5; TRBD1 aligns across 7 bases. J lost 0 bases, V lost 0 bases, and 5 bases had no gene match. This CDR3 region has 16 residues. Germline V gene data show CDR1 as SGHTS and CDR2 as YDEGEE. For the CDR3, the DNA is TGTGCCAGCAGCTTGGCTACAGGGGTGTACCAAGAGACCCAGTACTTC. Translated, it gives CASSLATGVYQETQYF. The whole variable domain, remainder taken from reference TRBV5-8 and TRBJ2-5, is EAGVTQSPTHLIKTRGQQATLRCSPISGHTSVYWYQQALGLGLQFLLWYDEGEERNRGNFPPRFSGRQFPNYSSELNVNALELEDSALYLCASSLATGVYQETQYFGPGTRLLVL.

The CDR3 protein is CASSLQEHEKLFF. As DNA, the CDR3 is TGTGCCAGCAGTTTACAGGAGCATGAAAAACTGTTTTTT. The V call is TRBV6-5, the J call TRBJ1-4; possibly TRBD1 for D (5 bases). The CDR3 has 13 residues. Germline values: CDR1 MNHEY, CDR2 SVGAGI. Trimming took off 4 bases at V and 6 bases at J, with 9 bases between the two ends.